One and the same sample provided the 20 T cell receptor beta chains below, sequenced in a study of post-analysis software for immune sequencing data. Their cognate antigens are unknown. TCR beta libraries were prepared from cDNA with unique molecular identifiers. Each CDR3 protein gets one entry after TCRdb re-called the PCR reads with MiXCR. The sample yields approximately 770,000 distinct CDR3 sequences, more than 45% seen once. Regarding the study as a whole: There were four or five TRBV segments more frequent in patients than controls, and TRBV5-6, TRBV5-1 and TRBV20-1 were among them.

Input material: blood. The origin of the receptors is a girl between 10 and 17 years old with multiple sclerosis.

This chain links TRBV27 with TRBJ2-7, with 7 nucleotides matching TRBD2. V was clipped by 6 bases and J by 4 bases; unmatched bases: 12. The CDR3 runs to 15 residues. From germline, CDR1 is MNHEY and CDR2 SMNVEV (reference sequence). CDR3 nucleotide sequence: TGTGCCAGCAGGGCTTTAGGGGAGGGACTTTACGAGCAGTACTTC. Its translation: CASRALGEGLYEQYF.

The chain combines TRBV6-5 with TRBJ1-2; maybe TRBD1 (6 bases). The CDR3 totals 12 residues. Trimming stripped 6 bases from V and 6 bases from J, with 11 bases between. CDR1 and CDR2 from the germline V gene are MNHEY and SVGAGI. CDR3 coding DNA: TGTGCCAGCAGGAACTACAGGGATGGCTACACCTTC. Its translation: CASRNYRDGYTF.

This chain uses TRBV5-1 with TRBJ2-7, with D possibly being TRBD1 (7 bases). Germline V lookup: CDR1 SGHRS, CDR2 YFSETQ. This CDR3 contains 16 residues. V gave up 3 bases and J gave up 2 bases, with 18 bases separating them. In nucleotides, the CDR3 is TGCGCCAGCAGCTGGTCCGGGGGACAGCGAACCTACGAGCAGTACTTC. Amino acid sequence: CASSWSGGQRTYEQYF.

The chain is built from TRBV25-1 and TRBJ2-6; perhaps D is TRBD1 or TRBD2 (5 bases each). The CDR3 spans 18 residues. Trimming left V 2 bases short and J 0 bases short, with 14 bases between. The germline V gene has CDR1 MGHDK and CDR2 SYGVNS. In DNA, the CDR3 is TGTGCCAGCAGTGAAGGGACGTCCGGAAACTCTGGGGCCAACGTCCTGACTTTC. It specifies CASSEGTSGNSGANVLTF.

This clonotype was seen a few times. The chain links TRBV7-2 to TRBJ2-7, with 8 bases lining up with TRBD2. This CDR3 region has 16 residues. The V and J ends lost 0 bases and 0 bases, in that order; junction bases with no gene match: 4. Germline V CDR1 and CDR2: SGHTA, FQGNSA. The CDR3 coding sequence is TGTGCCAGCAGCTTAGCGGGAGGGACTAGCTCCTACGAGCAGTACTTC. Protein sequence: CASSLAGGTSSYEQYF.

The chain links TRBV20-1 to TRBJ2-1; TRBD2 matches at 11 bases. After removal of 1 base from V and 4 bases from J, the junction contained 6 bases not matched to a gene. There are 16 residues in the CDR3. Per germline, CDR1 DFQATT and CDR2 SNEGSKA (reference sequence). CDR3 protein: CSARGTGLAAYNEQFF. Written as DNA, the CDR3 is TGCAGTGCTAGAGGAACGGGACTAGCGGCGTACAATGAGCAGTTCTTC.

This sequence joins TRBV4-3 and TRBJ2-5; TRBD1 matches 9 bases. Germline values: CDR1 LGHNA, CDR2 YSLEER. V trimming: 5 bases; J trimming: 5 bases; junction bases outside the gene matches: 12. The CDR3 extends over 16 amino acids. The CDR3 region has the DNA TGCGCCAGCAGCATCATGGCCGGGACAGGGTTGGAGACCCAGTACTTC. Amino acid sequence: CASSIMAGTGLETQYF.

The chain combines TRBV15 with TRBJ2-1; either TRBD1 or TRBD2 may fit D (5 bases each). The CDR3 totals 16 residues. V lost 1 base and J 6 bases, leaving 16 bases between the germline ends. Germline V lookup: CDR1 LNHNV, CDR2 YYDKDF (reference sequence). The CDR3 region has the DNA TGTGCCACCAGCAGAGTCGAGGGGAAATCGGGCAATGAGCAGTTCTTC. Its translation is CATSRVEGKSGNEQFF.

This rearrangement joins TRBV7-9 to TRBJ1-1; 8 positions match TRBD1. The CDR3 is made up of 17 amino acids. Germline CDR1 reads SEHNR; CDR2 reads FQNEAQ (reference sequence). J gave up 1 base and V 8 bases, and 15 bases lay outside the gene matches. CDR3 loop: CASGSRGREDTNTEAFF. The CDR3 DNA is TGTGCCAGCGGCTCCAGGGGGCGCGAGGATACGAACACTGAAGCTTTCTTT.

This clonotype has just a few counts. The chain joins TRBV5-1 to TRBJ2-2; 7 positions agree with TRBD2. With 5 bases clipped from V and 0 bases from J, the junction kept 4 bases outside the gene matches. The CDR3 is made up of 15 amino acids. Germline V lookup: CDR1 SGHRS, CDR2 YFSETQ. The CDR3: CASSLSGANTGELFF. CDR3 in DNA: TGCGCCAGCAGTTTGAGCGGGGCGAACACCGGGGAGCTGTTTTTT. The whole variable domain, remainder taken from reference TRBV5-1 and TRBJ2-2, is KAGVTQTPRYLIKTRGQQVTLSCSPISGHRSVSWYQQTPGQGLQFLFEYFSETQRNKGNFPGRFSGRQFSNSRSEMNVSTLELGDSALYLCASSLSGANTGELFFGEGSRLTVL.

This sequence joins TRBV20-1 and TRBJ2-3, with TRBD2 matching 11 bases. Germline V CDR1 and CDR2: DFQATT, SNEGSKA (reference sequence). The ends lost 4 bases at V and 5 bases at J; junction bases unmatched: 8. The CDR3 sequence is 15 residues long. This chain's CDR3 is CSAKTGLAEEDTQYF. CDR3 DNA: TGCAGTGCTAAGACGGGACTAGCGGAAGAAGATACGCAGTATTTT.

This clonotype was detected only a few times. The chain recombines TRBV29-1 with TRBJ2-4, with D perhaps TRBD1 (5 bases). Germline V lookup: CDR1 SQVTM, CDR2 ANQGSEA. Trimming took 7 bases from V and 8 from J, leaving 18 bases between them. This CDR3 has 13 residues. CDR3 protein: CSAATVIGDIQYF. The CDR3 nucleotides read TGCAGCGCCGCGACAGTTATTGGGGACATTCAGTACTTC.

This clonotype was observed a few times. V and J are TRBV5-1 and TRBJ2-7; 10 bases map to TRBD2. The CDR3 totals 17 residues. J lost 4 bases, V lost 0 bases, and 10 bases had no gene match. CDR1 and CDR2 from the germline V gene are SGHRS and YFSETQ. As DNA, the CDR3 is TGCGCCAGCAGCTTGGATGTCGGACTAGCGGTAACTTACGAGCAGTACTTC. Encoded protein: CASSLDVGLAVTYEQYF.

The chain combines TRBV7-2 with TRBJ2-5; D call uncertain. Germline-derived CDR1 and CDR2 are SGHTA and FQGNSA. This CDR3 has 14 residues. The V gene lost 2 bases and the J gene lost 11 bases, with 18 bases spanning the gap. The CDR3 DNA is TGTGCCAGCAGCTTAAAAACTTCGGTTGTGACTCAGTACTTC. Translated: CASSLKTSVVTQYF.

J is TRBJ2-3 and V is TRBV7-9; D possibly uses TRBD1 or TRBD2 (5 bases each). The CDR3 contains 15 residues. The germline gives CDR1 SEHNR, CDR2 FQNEAQ (reference sequence). V dropped 7 bases and J dropped 1 base, with 15 bases sitting between them. The CDR3 loop reads CASTTPGAGTDTQYF. The CDR3 DNA follows: TGTGCCAGCACCACTCCCGGGGCAGGCACAGATACGCAGTATTTT.

This clonotype was picked up many times. The chain carries TRBV5-1 and TRBJ2-1; the match to TRBD2 covers 7 bases. Germline-derived CDR1 and CDR2 are SGHRS and YFSETQ. The CDR3 runs 15 residues. The V gene end was trimmed by 0 bases and the J gene end by 4 bases; junction bases not matched to a gene: 4. In DNA form, the CDR3 reads TGCGCCAGCAGCTTGGTTGGCGGGAGTTACAATGAGCAGTTCTTC. Translated, it gives CASSLVGGSYNEQFF.

The chain employs TRBV10-3 and TRBJ2-1; TRBD2 might be the D (6 bases). Germline loops: CDR1 ENHRY, CDR2 SYGVKD. Trimming shortened V by 7 bases and J by 0 bases, and 10 bases separated the two germline ends. The CDR3 runs to 14 residues. CDR3 amino acids: CAITEGGSYNEQFF. CDR3 nucleotide sequence: TGTGCCATCACAGAGGGAGGCTCCTACAATGAGCAGTTCTTC.

This clonotype has more than one count but fewer than ten. This chain connects TRBV12-3 or TRBV12-4 to TRBJ2-7; D gene ambiguous. V gave up 3 bases and J gave up 2 bases, with 8 bases separating them. This CDR3 has 13 residues. The CDR3 loop reads CASSFSSAYEQYF. The DNA for the CDR3 is TGTGCCAGCAGTTTTAGTAGTGCCTACGAGCAGTACTTC.

Points on this clonotype: One junction end disagrees with the germline gene, perhaps due to a read error. This chain connects TRBV6-1 to TRBJ1-1; TRBD1 matches 9 bases. The CDR3 extends over 17 amino acids. CDR1 is MNHNS and CDR2 is SASEGT in the germline V gene. As DNA, the CDR3 is TGCGCCAGCATCCCAAAGCCGGGACAGGGAATGGGCACTGAAGCTTTCTTT. This encodes CASIPKPGQGMGTEAFF.

This chain joins TRBV29-1 and TRBJ2-7; tentatively, D is TRBD1 (6 bases). The CDR3 runs to 13 residues. The ends were cut back, 0 bases at V and 0 bases at J, with 6 bases in the middle. The germline V gene encodes CDR1 SQVTM and CDR2 ANQGSEA. CDR3 protein: CSVEEDSSYEQYF. In DNA, the CDR3 is TGCAGCGTTGAAGAGGACAGCTCCTACGAGCAGTACTTC.